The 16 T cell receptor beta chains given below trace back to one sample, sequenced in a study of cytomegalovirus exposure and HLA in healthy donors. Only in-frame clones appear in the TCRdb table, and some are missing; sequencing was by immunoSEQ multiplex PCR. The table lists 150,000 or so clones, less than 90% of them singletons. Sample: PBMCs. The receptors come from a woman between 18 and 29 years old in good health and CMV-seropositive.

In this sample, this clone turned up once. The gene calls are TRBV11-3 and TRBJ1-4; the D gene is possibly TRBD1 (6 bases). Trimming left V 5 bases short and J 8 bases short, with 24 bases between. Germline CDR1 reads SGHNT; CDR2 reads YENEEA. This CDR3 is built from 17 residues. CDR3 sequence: CASSPTLTGRYVEKLFF. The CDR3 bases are TGTGCCAGCAGCCCAACCTTGACAGGTCGATATGTGGAAAAACTGTTTTTT.

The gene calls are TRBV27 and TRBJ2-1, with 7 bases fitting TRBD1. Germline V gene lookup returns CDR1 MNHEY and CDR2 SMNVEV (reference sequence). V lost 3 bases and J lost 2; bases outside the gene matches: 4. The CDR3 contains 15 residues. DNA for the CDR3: TGTGCCAGCAGTTTCTGGACAGGACCCTACAATGAGCAGTTCTTC. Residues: CASSFWTGPYNEQFF.

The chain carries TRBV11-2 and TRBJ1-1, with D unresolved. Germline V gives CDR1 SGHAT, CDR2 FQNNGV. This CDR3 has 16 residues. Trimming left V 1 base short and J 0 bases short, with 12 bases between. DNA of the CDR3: TGTGCCAGCAGCTTAGCGGGTGTCCCCTTGAACACTGAAGCTTTCTTT. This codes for CASSLAGVPLNTEAFF. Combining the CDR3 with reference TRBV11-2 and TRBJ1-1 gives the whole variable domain EAGVAQSPRYKIIEKRQSVAFWCNPISGHATLYWYQQILGQGPKLLIQFQNNGVVDDSQLPKDRFSAERLKGVDSTLKIQPAKLEDSAVYLCASSLAGVPLNTEAFFGQGTRLTVV.

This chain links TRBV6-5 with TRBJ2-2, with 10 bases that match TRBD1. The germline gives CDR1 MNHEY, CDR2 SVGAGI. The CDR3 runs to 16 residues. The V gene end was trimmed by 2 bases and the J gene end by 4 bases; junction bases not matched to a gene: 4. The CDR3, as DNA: TGTGCCAGCAGTTACGGGGGACAGGGGCTCACCGGGGAGCTGTTTTTT. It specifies CASSYGGQGLTGELFF.

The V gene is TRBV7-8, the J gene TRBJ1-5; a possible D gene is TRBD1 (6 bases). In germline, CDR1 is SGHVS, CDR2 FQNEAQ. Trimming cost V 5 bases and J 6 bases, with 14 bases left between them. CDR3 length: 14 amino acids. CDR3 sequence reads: CASSEGVESQPQHF. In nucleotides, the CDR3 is TGTGCCAGCAGCGAGGGGGTCGAGAGTCAGCCCCAGCATTTT.

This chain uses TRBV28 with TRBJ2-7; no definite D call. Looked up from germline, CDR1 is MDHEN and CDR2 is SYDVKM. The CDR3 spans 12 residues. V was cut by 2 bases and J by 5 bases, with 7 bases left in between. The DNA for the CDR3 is TGTGCCAGCAGTTTACAGTTGGACGAGCAGTACTTC. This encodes CASSLQLDEQYF. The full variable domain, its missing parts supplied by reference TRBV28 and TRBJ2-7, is DVKVTQSSRYLVKRTGEKVFLECVQDMDHENMFWYRQDPGLGLRLIYFSYDVKMKEKGDIPEGYSVSREKKERFSLILESASTNQTSMYLCASSLQLDEQYFGPGTRLTVT.

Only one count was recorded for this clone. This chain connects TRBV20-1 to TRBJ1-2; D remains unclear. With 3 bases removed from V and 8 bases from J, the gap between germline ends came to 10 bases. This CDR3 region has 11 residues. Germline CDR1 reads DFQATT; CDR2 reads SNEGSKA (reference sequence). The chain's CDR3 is CSARSGNGYTF. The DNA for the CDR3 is TGCAGTGCTAGGTCCGGGAACGGCTACACCTTC.

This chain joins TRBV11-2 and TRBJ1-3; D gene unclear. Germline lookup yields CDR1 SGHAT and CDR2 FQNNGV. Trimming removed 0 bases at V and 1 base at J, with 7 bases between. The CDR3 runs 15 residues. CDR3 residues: CASSLERGSGNTIYF. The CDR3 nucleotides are TGTGCCAGCAGCTTAGAGAGAGGTTCTGGAAACACCATATATTTT.

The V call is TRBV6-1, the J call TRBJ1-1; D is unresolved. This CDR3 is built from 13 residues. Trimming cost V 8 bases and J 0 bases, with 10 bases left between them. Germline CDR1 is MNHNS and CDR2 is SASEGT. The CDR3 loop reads CASRYEMNTEAFF. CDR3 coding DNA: TGTGCCAGCCGTTATGAGATGAACACTGAAGCTTTCTTT.

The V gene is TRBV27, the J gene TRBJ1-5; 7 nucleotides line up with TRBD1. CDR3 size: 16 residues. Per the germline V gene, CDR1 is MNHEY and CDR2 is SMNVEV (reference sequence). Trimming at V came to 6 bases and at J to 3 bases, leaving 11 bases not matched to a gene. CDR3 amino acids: CASRPTGTANNQPQHF. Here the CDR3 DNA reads TGTGCCAGCAGACCCACCGGGACAGCTAACAATCAGCCCCAGCATTTT.

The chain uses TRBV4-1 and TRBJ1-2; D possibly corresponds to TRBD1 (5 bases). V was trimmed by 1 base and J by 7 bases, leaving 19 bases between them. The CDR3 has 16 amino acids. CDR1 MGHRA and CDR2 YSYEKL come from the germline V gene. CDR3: CASSQVGQGGTGGYTF. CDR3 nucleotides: TGCGCCAGCAGCCAAGTAGGCCAGGGAGGCACCGGTGGCTACACCTTC.

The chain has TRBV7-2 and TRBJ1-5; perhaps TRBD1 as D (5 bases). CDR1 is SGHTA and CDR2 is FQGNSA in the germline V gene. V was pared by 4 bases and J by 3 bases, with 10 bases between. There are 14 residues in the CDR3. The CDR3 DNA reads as TGTGCCAGCAGCTCCCCAGGGAACAATCAGCCCCAGCATTTT. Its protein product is CASSSPGNNQPQHF.

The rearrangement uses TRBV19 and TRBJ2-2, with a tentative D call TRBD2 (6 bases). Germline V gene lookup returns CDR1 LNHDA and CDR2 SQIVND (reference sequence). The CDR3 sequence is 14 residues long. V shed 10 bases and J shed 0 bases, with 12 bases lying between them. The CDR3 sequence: CATRGRTNTGELFF. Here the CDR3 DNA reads TGTGCCACCCGGGGGAGGACGAACACCGGGGAGCTGTTTTTT.

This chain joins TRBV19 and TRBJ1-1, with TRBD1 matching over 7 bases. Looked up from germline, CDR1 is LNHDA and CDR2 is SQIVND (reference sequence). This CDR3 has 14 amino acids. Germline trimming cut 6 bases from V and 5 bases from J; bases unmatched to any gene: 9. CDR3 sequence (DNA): TGTGCCAGTAGCATACAGGGGTGGGGGACTGAAGCTTTCTTT. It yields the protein CASSIQGWGTEAFF.

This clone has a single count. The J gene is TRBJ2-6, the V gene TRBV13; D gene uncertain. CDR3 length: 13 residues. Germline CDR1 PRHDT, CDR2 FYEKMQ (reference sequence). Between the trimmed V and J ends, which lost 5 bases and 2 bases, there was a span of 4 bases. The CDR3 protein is CASSVTGANVLTF. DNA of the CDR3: TGTGCCAGCAGCGTCACTGGGGCCAACGTCCTGACTTTC.

CDR3 loop: CASSLVLAGTDTQYF. The CDR3, as DNA: TGCGCCAGCAGCTTGGTATTAGCGGGAACAGATACGCAGTATTTT. The chain combines TRBV5-1 with TRBJ2-3; 8 bases agree with TRBD2. The J segment lost 3 bases and the V segment lost 0 bases, leaving 3 bases of the junction unmatched. This CDR3 has 15 residues. From germline, CDR1 is SGHRS and CDR2 YFSETQ. The full variable domain, rest sourced from reference TRBV5-1 and TRBJ2-3, is KAGVTQTPRYLIKTRGQQVTLSCSPISGHRSVSWYQQTPGQGLQFLFEYFSETQRNKGNFPGRFSGRQFSNSRSEMNVSTLELGDSALYLCASSLVLAGTDTQYFGPGTRLTVL.